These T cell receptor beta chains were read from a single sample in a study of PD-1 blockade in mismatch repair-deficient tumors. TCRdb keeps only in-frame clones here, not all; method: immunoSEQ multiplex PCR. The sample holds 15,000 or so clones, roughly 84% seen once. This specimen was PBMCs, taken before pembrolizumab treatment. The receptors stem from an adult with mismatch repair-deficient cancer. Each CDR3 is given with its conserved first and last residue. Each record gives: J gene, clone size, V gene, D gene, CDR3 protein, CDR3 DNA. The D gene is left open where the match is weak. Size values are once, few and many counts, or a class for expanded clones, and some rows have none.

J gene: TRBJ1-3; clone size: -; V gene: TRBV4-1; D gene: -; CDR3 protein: CASSQILSSGNTIYF; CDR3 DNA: TGCGCCAGCAGCCAGATACTGAGCTCTGGAAACACCATATATTTT
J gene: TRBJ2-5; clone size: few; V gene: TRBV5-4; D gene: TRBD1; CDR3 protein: CASSGGQGAVETQYF; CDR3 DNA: TGTGCCAGCAGCGGGGGACAGGGAGCGGTAGAGACCCAGTACTTC
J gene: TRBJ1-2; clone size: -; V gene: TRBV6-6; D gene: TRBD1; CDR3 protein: CASSPGQGPHGYTF; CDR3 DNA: TGTGCCAGCAGTCCGGGACAGGGGCCCCACGGCTACACCTTC
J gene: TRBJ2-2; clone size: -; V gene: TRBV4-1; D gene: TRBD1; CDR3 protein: CASRDRVGTGELFF; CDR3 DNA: TGCGCCAGCCGCGACAGGGTAGGCACCGGGGAGCTGTTTTTT
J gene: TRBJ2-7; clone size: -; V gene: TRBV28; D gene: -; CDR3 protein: CASSLFGLPRTYEQYF; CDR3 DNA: TGTGCCAGCAGTTTGTTTGGACTACCGAGGACCTACGAGCAGTACTTC
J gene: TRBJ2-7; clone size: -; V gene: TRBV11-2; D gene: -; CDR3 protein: CASSLYYEQYF; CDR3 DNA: TGTGCCAGCAGCTTATACTACGAGCAGTACTTC
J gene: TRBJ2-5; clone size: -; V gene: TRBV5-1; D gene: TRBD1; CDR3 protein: CASSWDRGGFQETQYF; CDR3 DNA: TGCGCCAGCAGCTGGGACAGGGGAGGTTTCCAAGAGACCCAGTACTTC
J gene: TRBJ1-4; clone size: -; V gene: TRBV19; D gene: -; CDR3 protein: CASSITQASGGKLFF; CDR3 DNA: TGTGCCAGTAGTATTACACAGGCGTCGGGTGGGAAACTGTTTTTT
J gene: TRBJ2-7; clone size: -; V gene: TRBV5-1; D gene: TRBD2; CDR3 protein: CASSFLGTSGDEQYF; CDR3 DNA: TGCGCCAGCAGCTTCCTCGGGACTAGCGGTGACGAGCAGTACTTC
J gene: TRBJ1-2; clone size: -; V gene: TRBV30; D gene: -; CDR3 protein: CAWRPSGGVSGYTF; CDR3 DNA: TGTGCCTGGAGGCCGTCAGGTGGGGTTAGTGGCTACACCTTC
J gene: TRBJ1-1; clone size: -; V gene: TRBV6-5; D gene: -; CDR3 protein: CASGRTGLLNTEAFF; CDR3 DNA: TGTGCCAGCGGTAGGACGGGGTTATTGAACACTGAAGCTTTCTTT
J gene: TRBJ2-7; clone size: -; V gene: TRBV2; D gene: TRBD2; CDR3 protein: CASRYGTSGNYEQYF; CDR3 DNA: TGTGCCAGCAGATACGGGACTAGCGGGAACTACGAGCAGTACTTC
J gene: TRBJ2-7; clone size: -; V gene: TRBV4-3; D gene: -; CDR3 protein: CASSQDPGSYEQYF; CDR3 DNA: TGCGCCAGCAGCCAAGACCCAGGATCCTACGAGCAGTACTTC
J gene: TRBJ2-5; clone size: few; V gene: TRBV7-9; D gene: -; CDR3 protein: CASSSRGPETQYF; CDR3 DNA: TGTGCCAGCAGCTCTCGGGGGCCAGAGACCCAGTACTTC
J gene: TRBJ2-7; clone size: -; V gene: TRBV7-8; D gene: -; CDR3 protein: CASSLDPGLVSYEQYF; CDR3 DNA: TGTGCCAGCAGCTTAGACCCCGGGCTAGTATCCTACGAGCAGTACTTC
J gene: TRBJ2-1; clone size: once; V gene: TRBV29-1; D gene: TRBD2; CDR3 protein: CSVRSGASYNEQFF; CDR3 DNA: TGCAGCGTTCGGAGCGGGGCCTCCTACAATGAGCAGTTCTTC
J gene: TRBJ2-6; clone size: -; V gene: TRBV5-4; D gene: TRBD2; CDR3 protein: CASSQDSGSGANVLTF; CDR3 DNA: TGCGCCAGCAGCCAAGATAGCGGGAGTGGGGCCAACGTCCTGACTTTC
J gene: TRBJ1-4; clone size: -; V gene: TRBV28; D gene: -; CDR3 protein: CASNPGPPGPEKLFF; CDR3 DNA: TGTGCCAGCAACCCCGGACCGCCTGGGCCTGAAAAACTGTTTTTT
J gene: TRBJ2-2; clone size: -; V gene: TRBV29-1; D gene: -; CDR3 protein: CSVRTATGELFF; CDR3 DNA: TGCAGCGTTCGGACTGCCACCGGGGAGCTGTTTTTT
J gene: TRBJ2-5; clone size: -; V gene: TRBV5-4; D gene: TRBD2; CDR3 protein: CASSLGGAGLQETQYF; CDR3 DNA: TGTGCCAGCAGCTTGGGTGGAGCGGGGTTACAAGAGACCCAGTACTTC
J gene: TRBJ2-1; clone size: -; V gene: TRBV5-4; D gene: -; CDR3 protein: CASSFLREEQFF; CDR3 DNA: TGTGCCAGCAGCTTTTTACGGGAAGAGCAGTTCTTC
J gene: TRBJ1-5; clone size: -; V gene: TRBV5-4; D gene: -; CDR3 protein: CASSTDKVQPQHF; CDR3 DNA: TGTGCCAGCAGCACCGACAAAGTCCAGCCCCAGCATTTT
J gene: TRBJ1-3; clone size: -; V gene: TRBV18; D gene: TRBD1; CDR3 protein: CASSSGTGGRNSDGNTIYF; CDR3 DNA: TGTGCCAGCTCAAGCGGGACAGGAGGACGGAATAGTGATGGAAACACCATATATTTT
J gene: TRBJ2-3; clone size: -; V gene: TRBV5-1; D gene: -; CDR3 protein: CASSLAASLDTQYF; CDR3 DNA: TGCGCCAGCAGCTTGGCGGCTAGCCTAGATACGCAGTATTTT
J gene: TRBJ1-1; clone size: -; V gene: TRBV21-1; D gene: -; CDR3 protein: CASSKGGSMNTEAFF; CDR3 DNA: TGTGCCAGCAGCAAAGGGGGATCCATGAACACTGAAGCTTTCTTT
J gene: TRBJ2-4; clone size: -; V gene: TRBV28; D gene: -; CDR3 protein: CASTSTQLAKNIQYF; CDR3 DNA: TGTGCCAGCACCTCCACCCAGTTAGCCAAAAACATTCAGTACTTC
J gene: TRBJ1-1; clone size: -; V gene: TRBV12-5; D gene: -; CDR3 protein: CASGFSVYNGANTEAFF; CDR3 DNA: TGTGCTAGTGGTTTTAGCGTTTATAACGGGGCGAACACTGAAGCTTTCTTT
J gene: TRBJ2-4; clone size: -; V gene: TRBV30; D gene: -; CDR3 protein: CAWSLGSSSKNIQYF; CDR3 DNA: TGTGCCTGGAGTCTTGGCTCCTCGTCCAAAAACATTCAGTACTTC
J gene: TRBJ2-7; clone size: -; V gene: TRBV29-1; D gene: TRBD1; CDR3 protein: CSVGTGSSYEQYF; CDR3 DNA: TGCAGCGTTGGGACAGGGAGCTCCTACGAGCAGTACTTC
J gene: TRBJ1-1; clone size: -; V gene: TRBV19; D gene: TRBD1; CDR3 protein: CASRIGQGEAFF; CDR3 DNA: TGTGCCAGTAGGATCGGACAGGGGGAAGCTTTCTTT
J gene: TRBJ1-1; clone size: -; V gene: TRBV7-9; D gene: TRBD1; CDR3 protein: CASSATQGYTEAFF; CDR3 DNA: TGTGCCAGCAGCGCCACACAGGGGTACACTGAAGCTTTCTTT
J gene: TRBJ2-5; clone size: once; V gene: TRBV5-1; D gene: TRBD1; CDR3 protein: CASSLFGGQGNTIETQYF; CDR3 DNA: TGCGCCAGCAGCTTGTTCGGGGGACAGGGGAATACCATCGAGACCCAGTACTTC
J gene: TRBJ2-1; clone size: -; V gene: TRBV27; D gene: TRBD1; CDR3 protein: CASSSLMNRGAHNEQFF; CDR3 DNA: TGTGCCAGCAGTTCCCTCATGAACAGGGGGGCCCACAATGAGCAGTTCTTC
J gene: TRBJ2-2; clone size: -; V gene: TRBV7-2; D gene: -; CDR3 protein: CASSLGGQNTGELFF; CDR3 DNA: TGTGCCAGCAGCTTAGGAGGTCAAAACACCGGGGAGCTGTTTTTT
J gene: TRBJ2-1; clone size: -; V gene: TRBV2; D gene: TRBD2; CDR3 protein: CASSTSSGSPHNEQFF; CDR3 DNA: TGTGCCAGCAGTACCTCTAGCGGGAGTCCCCACAATGAGCAGTTCTTC
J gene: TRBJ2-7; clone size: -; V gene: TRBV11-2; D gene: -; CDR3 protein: CASSDGFSYEQYF; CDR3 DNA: TGTGCCAGCAGCGACGGGTTCTCCTACGAGCAGTACTTC
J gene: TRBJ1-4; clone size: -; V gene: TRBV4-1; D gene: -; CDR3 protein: CASSQPLLLATNEKLFF; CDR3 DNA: TGCGCCAGCAGCCAACCGTTACTTCTCGCAACTAATGAAAAACTGTTTTTT
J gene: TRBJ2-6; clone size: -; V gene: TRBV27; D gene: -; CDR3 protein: CASSFGQIRSGANVLTF; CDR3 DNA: TGTGCCAGCAGTTTCGGACAGATTCGCTCTGGGGCCAACGTCCTGACTTTC
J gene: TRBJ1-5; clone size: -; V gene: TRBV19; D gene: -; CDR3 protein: CASSGDGTPYGSNQPQHF; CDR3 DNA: TGTGCCAGTAGTGGAGACGGGACTCCCTACGGGAGCAATCAGCCCCAGCATTTT
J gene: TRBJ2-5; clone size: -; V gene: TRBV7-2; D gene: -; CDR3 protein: CASSFQGDFGAQYF; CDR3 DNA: TGTGCCAGCAGCTTTCAAGGGGACTTCGGGGCCCAGTACTTC
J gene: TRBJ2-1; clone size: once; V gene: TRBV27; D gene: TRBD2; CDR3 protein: CASSQWLAGGPWEQFF; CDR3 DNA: TGTGCCAGCAGTCAGTGGCTAGCGGGAGGGCCATGGGAGCAGTTCTTC
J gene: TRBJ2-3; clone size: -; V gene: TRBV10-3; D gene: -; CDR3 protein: CAISESPGTRNTDTQYF; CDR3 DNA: TGTGCCATCAGTGAGTCTCCCGGGACAAGGAACACAGATACGCAGTATTTT
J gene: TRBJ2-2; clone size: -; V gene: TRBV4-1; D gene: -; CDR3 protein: CASSQGGYANTGELFF; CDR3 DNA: TGCGCCAGCAGCCAAGGGGGTTACGCGAACACCGGGGAGCTGTTTTTT
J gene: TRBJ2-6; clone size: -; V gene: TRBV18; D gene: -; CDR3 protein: CASSPSTGYGANVLTF; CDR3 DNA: TGTGCCAGCTCACCATCAACAGGGTACGGGGCCAACGTCCTGACTTTC
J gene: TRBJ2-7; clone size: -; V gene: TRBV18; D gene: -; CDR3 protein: CASSPRSGNYEQYF; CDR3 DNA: TGTGCCAGCTCACCACGATCAGGAAACTACGAGCAGTACTTC
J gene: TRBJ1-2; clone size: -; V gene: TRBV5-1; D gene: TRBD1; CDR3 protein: CASSEQGGIYGYTF; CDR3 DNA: TGCGCCAGCAGCGAACAGGGGGGTATCTATGGCTACACCTTC
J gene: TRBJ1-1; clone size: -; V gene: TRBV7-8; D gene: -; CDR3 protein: CASSSDRDTEAFF; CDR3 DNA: TGTGCCAGCAGCTCGGATCGGGACACTGAAGCTTTCTTT
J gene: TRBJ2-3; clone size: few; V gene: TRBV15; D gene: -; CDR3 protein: CATSRDYKTGGDMTDTQYF; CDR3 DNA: TGTGCCACCAGCAGAGATTATAAAACAGGGGGGGATATGACAGATACGCAGTATTTT
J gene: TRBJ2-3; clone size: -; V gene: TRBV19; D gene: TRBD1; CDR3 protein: CASEAAGGTDTQYF; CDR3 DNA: TGTGCCAGCGAAGCGGCAGGGGGAACAGATACGCAGTATTTT
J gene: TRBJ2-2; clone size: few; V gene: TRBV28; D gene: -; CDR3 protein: CASRIDGDTNTGELFF; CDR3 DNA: TGTGCCAGCAGGATCGACGGTGACACGAACACCGGGGAGCTGTTTTTT
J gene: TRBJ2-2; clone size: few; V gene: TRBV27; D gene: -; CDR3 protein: CASSFTRAGELFF; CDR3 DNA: TGTGCCAGCAGTTTCACTAGAGCCGGGGAGCTGTTTTTT
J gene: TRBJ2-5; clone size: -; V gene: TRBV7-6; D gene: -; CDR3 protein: CASSLLRRGQETQYF; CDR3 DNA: TGTGCCAGCAGCTTACTAAGGAGGGGACAAGAGACCCAGTACTTC
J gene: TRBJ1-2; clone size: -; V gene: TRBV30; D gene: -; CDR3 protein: CAAYGYTF; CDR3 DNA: TGTGCAGCCTATGGCTACACCTTC
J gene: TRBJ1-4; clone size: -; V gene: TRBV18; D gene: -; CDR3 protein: CASSPRGAGGEKLFF; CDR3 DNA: TGTGCCAGCTCACCACGGGGGGCTGGTGGTGAAAAACTGTTTTTT
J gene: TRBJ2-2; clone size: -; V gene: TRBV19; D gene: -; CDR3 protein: CASSRGSTGELFF; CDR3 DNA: TGTGCCAGTAGCAGGGGAAGCACCGGGGAGCTGTTTTTT